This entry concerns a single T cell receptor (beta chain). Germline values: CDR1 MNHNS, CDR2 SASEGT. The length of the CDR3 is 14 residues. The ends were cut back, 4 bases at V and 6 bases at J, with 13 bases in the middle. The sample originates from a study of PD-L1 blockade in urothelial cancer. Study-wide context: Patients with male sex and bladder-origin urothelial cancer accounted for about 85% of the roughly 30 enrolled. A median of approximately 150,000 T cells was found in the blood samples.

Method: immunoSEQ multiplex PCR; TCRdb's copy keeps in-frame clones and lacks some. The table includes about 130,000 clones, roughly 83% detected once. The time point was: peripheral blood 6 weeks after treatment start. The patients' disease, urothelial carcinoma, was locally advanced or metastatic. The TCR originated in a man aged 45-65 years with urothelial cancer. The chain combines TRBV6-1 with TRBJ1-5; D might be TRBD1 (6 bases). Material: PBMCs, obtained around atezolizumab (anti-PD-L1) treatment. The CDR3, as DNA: TGTGCCAGCAGTGGAAATAAGGGGGTTCAGCCCCAGCATTTT. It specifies CASSGNKGVQPQHF.